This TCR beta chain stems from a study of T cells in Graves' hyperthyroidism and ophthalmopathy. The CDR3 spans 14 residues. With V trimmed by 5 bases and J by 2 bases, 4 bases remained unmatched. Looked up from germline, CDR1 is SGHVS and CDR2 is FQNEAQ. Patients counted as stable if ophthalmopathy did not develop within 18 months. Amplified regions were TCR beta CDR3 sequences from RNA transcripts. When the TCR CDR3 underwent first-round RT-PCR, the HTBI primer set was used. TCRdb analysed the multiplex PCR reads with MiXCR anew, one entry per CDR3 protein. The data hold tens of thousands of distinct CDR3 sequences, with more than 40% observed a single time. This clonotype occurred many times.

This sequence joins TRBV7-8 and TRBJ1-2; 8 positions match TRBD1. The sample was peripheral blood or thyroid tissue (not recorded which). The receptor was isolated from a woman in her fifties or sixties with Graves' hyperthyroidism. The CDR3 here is CASSPGQGNYGYTF. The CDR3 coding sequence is TGTGCCAGCAGCCCCGGACAGGGAAACTATGGCTACACCTTC.